This TCR beta chain was identified during a study of vaccination effects on CD4 cells after COVID-19 (dated by TCRdb to between 2021 and 2023). Looking at the study overall: Post-vaccine samples across the study were collected a median of 72 days after the second dose, with a range of 14 to 241. SARS-CoV-2 spike-specific CD4+ TCR repertoires were compared before and after mRNA vaccination in COVID-19 convalescent patients and in infection-naive vaccine recipients. A total of 10 COVID-19 convalescent patients and a handful of SARS-CoV-2-naive healthy vaccine recipients were included in the full study. Cultures from other donors in the study were sequenced with the Oncomine TCR Beta short-read assay on an Illumina iSeq 100. The paper's findings and limits, for the study overall: Clones induced by infection and clones induced by vaccination both contracted markedly at late timepoints after vaccination, which fits with T cell responses waning over time. Among healthy vaccine recipients, nearly all vaccine-induced clones were SARS-CoV-2 mono-reactive, and only 1 of 255 was cross-reactive with common cold coronaviruses. The study was limited by a small number of convalescent patients and lacked early post-infection timepoints.

A remark on this clone: What this receptor recognizes is not known. No per-base quality is available; no much larger clone lies one base away.

In the ViraFEST assay, PBMC were stimulated with viral peptide pools, and TCR sequencing was then used to find antigen-specific CD4+ T cell clonotypes based on their expansion. After more than 9 days of culture, CD4+ T cells were isolated with the EasySep CD4+ T cell isolation kit. Each participant received two doses of an mRNA SARS-CoV-2 vaccine, either BNT162b2 or mRNA-1273. Healthy vaccine recipients had no prior SARS-CoV-2 infection, confirmed by negative nucleocapsid antibodies before and after vaccination. Some 2 million PBMC per well were cultured with 10 ug/ml peptides in IMDM containing roughly 5% human AB serum, about 9.7 IU/ml IL-2 and gentamicin. Half of the culture medium was replaced with fresh IL-2-containing medium on days 3 and 7. Unless otherwise noted, each peptide stimulation condition was cultured in triplicate wells. PBMC were separated from whole blood using Ficoll-Paque Plus gradient centrifugation and were then either cryopreserved at -140C or used fresh. The spike proteins of SARS-CoV-2 and of the common cold coronaviruses HCoV-NL63, HCoV-OC43 and HCoV-229E were spanned by overlapping peptide pools. The QIAamp micro DNA kit was used to extract genomic DNA from the cultured CD4+ T cells.

The library relied on the immunoSEQ multiplex PCR assay. TCR beta CDR3 sequencing was performed on DNA from the cultured, isolated CD4+ T cells. The original pipeline was this. Non-productive TCR sequences were removed and reads were trimmed to the CDR3 region, keeping CDR3s of at least 7 amino acids. Antigen-specific clonotypes were identified using the MANAFEST web app by comparison of expansion in peptide wells against reference cultures. Positive clones required FDR<0.05 expansion versus reference and all other wells, odds ratio above 5, and frequency above 0.1% in two replicate wells. A clonotype was defined as cross-reactive if the clonotype was significantly expanded both in SARS-CoV-2 spike wells and in at least one common cold coronavirus spike condition. CDR3 similarity was assessed by Levenshtein distance with the stringdist R package, and unrooted trees were built with ape in R 3.6.1. In its TCRdb copy, this immuneACCESS table keeps in-frame sequences only and misses some clones. Where compared with another copy, unresolved V genes explain less than half of these, and the others have no known cause. The V and J calls and clone size are taken from that table; D and trimming were inferred from the DNA. Recorded for this sample are around 46,000 clones; 65% to 75% of them occurred a single time. Of the sample, more than 12% falls within the top ten clones.

V lost 4 bases and J lost 1 base, and the count of bases not matched to a germline gene is 9. The cysteine opens and the phenylalanine closes a CDR3 of 16 amino acids. Only CDR3 DNA is held: 48 bases, read in frame from base 1. For CDR1 and CDR2, the germline V gene lists SGHRS and YFSETQ. This chain joins TRBV5-1 to TRBJ1-1, with 8 bases in between that match TRBD1. The starting material was CD4+ T cells from PBMCs cultured with HCoV-OC43 spike peptides, obtained after COVID-19 vaccination. The sample's cell subset or site, from its label and the paper: HCoV-OC43 spike overlapping peptide pool stimulation. The clonotype was recovered from a human donor who received a COVID-19 vaccine. The CDR3 here reads CASSLNPGTGNTEAFF. The nucleotide sequence reads TGCGCCAGCAGCCTTAACCCCGGGACAGGGAACACTGAAGCTTTCTTT. Where the CDR3 stops, the reference TRBV5-1 and TRBJ1-1 genes take over; the full variable domain is KAGVTQTPRYLIKTRGQQVTLSCSPISGHRSVSWYQQTPGQGLQFLFEYFSETQRNKGNFPGRFSGRQFSNSRSEMNVSTLELGDSALYLCASSLNPGTGNTEAFFGQGTRLTVV.